The T cell receptor beta chain described here comes from a study of cytomegalovirus exposure and HLA in healthy donors. Overall study results and limits: The classifier, whose performance was assessed in both the original and validation cohorts, reportedly diagnosed cytomegalovirus status with high specificity and sensitivity.

Points on this clone: Antigen unknown.

Sequencing was performed with immunoSEQ multiplex PCR; in TCRdb, only in-frame clones are kept and a portion is missing. The table lists about 160,000 clones, about 86% of them singletons. CDR1 is MNHEY and CDR2 is SMNVEV in the germline V gene (reference sequence). V trimming: 7 bases; J trimming: 2 bases; junction bases outside the gene matches: 9. CDR3 length: 15 residues. Material: PBMCs. The V gene is TRBV27, the J gene TRBJ2-7; 9 bases are shared with TRBD1. The TCR sequence derives from a woman in her late teens or twenties in good health and CMV-seronegative. The CDR3 DNA sequence: TGTGCCAGCACTCTTAGGACAGGGGCCACCTACGAGCAGTACTTC. Translated, it gives CASTLRTGATYEQYF.